This paragraph covers one T cell receptor beta chain sequence. No much larger clone is present one base from it, and per-base qualities are unavailable. The library was made by the immunoSEQ multiplex PCR assay. For most patients, genomic DNA was isolated with the Qiagen DNeasy Blood and Tissue Kit and shipped frozen to Adaptive Biotechnologies for TCR sequencing. For most patients, genomic DNA was subjected to high-throughput TCR-beta CDR3 sequencing by Adaptive Biotechnologies. As for the authors' bioinformatics: TCR sequencing data were retrieved from Adaptive's ImmunoSEQ software for 15 to 20 patients, whereas a few other patients were processed with MiXCR and VDJtools. To correct CD4 versus CD8 sorting errors, sequences present in both subsets at a frequency ratio below 5:1 were removed. Because the origin of CDR3 nucleotide sequences shared between donor and recipient could not be assigned, those sequences were removed. Alloreactive clones required at least 2-fold expansion over unstimulated cells and minimum CFSE-low frequency of 0.002% (template counts) or 0.001% (read counts). Clones were considered mappable if detected in sequenced pre-transplant spleen, lymph node, or MLR CFSE-low populations of the donor or recipient. The cumulative frequency of alloreactive clones was calculated as a percentage of all sequences, weighted by copy number. In its TCRdb copy, this immuneACCESS table keeps in-frame sequences only and misses some clones. Where compared with another copy, unresolved V genes explain less than half of these, and the others have no known cause. That table supplies the V and J calls and clone size; D and trimming were determined from the DNA. Across this sample there are about 14,000 clones, with almost 30% seen only once. 3.9% of the sample lies in the top ten.

These data come from a study of graft-versus-host responses after intestinal transplantation (dated by TCRdb to the early 2020s). As for the study more broadly: Multivisceral, liver-intestinal, or isolated intestinal transplants were received by the recipients. All recipients received anti-thymocyte globulin induction followed by maintenance tacrolimus and steroids for roughly 3 years. After intestinal transplantation, graft-versus-host and host-versus-graft alloreactive T cell clones were followed in the graft, circulation and bone marrow using bulk TCR-beta CDR3 sequencing. To identify alloreactive clones, pre-transplant mixed lymphocyte reaction products were sequenced and then compared with unstimulated pre-transplant donor and recipient T cells. The cohort enrolled about two dozen intestinal transplant recipients, one of whom was a retransplant, and a few patients without pretransplant specimens were excluded. Donor T cell macrochimerism was defined as a peak of at least 4% donor T cells among recipient peripheral blood mononuclear cells. Rather than being sequenced by the commercial service, samples from a few later patients were sequenced in-house on an Illumina MiSeq and processed with MiXCR. General conclusions and limits of the study: GvH clones were detected in recipient bone marrow, and some appeared earlier in ileal mucosa or blood, consistent with an intestinal mucosal origin. Patients with donor T cell macrochimerism had high GvH to HvG T cell clonal ratios in their allografts. The conclusions were limited by the relatively low number and heterogeneity of the intestinal transplant patients. Peak levels of circulating GvH clones were associated with declines in HvG clones early after transplant.

Trimming removed 2 bases from V and 2 bases from J, leaving 5 bases between the germline ends. The CDR3 spans 13 residues, from the cysteine through the phenylalanine. The read is trimmed to its CDR3 DNA, 39 bases read in frame from base 1. For CDR1 and CDR2, the germline V gene lists MDHEN and SYDVKM. The sample's time point label is to be understood as: cells obtained before transplantation from donor or recipient. In the mixed lymphocyte reactions, roughly 200,000 CFSE-labeled pre-transplant responders were plated with roughly 200,000 irradiated violet-dye-labeled stimulators and cultured for roughly six days. After the mixed lymphocyte reaction, proliferating CD3+CD4+CFSE-low and CD3+CD8+CFSE-low responder cells were FACS-sorted on a BD Influx sorter.

The rearranged chain carries TRBV28 and TRBJ2-3, with an unclear D gene assignment. This TCR derives from a human patient who received an intestinal transplant. This sample comprised alloreactive CD4+ T cells from a mixed lymphocyte reaction culture, obtained before intestinal transplant. The cell subset or site label here, explained by the study, means: CFSE-low proliferating T cells sorted from approximately 6-day pre-transplant mixed lymphocyte reaction (GvH or HvG direction). DNA sequence: TGTGCCAGCAGTTTAGTTACCACAGATACGCAGTATTTT. Its product reads: CASSLVTTDTQYF.